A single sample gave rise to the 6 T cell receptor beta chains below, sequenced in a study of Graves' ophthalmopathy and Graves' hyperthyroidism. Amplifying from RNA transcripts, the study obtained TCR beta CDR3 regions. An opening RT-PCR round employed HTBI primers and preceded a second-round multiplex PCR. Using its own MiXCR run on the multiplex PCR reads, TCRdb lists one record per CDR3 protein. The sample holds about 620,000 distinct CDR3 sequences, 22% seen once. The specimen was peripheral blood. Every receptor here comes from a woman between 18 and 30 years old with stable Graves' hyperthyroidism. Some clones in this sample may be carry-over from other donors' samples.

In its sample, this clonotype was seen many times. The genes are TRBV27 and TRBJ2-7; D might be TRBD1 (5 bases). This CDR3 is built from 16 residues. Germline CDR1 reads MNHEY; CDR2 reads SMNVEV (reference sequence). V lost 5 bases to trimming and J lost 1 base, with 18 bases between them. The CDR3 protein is CASSGALGRMSYEQYF. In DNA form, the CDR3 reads TGTGCCAGCAGTGGGGCCCTAGGTAGGATGTCCTACGAGCAGTACTTC.

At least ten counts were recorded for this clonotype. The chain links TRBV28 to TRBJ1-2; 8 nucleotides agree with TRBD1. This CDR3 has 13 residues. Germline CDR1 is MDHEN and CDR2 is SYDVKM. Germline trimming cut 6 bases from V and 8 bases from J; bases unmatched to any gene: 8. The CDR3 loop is CASREGQVGGYTF. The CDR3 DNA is TGTGCCAGCAGGGAGGGACAGGTGGGAGGCTACACCTTC.

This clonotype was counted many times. The chain's CDR3 is CASSMDGGPQHF. DNA of the CDR3: TGTGCCAGCAGCATGGATGGAGGGCCCCAGCATTTT. The J gene is TRBJ1-5, the V gene TRBV12-3 or TRBV12-4; D uncertain. The V gene lost 6 bases and the J gene lost 9 bases, with 12 bases spanning the gap. The CDR3 runs to 12 residues.

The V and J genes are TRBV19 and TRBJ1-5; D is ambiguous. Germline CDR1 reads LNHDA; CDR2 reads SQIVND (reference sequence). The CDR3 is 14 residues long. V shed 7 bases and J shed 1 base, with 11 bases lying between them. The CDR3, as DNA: TGTGCCAGTAATCGTGGACGGAGCAATCAGCCCCAGCATTTT. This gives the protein CASNRGRSNQPQHF.

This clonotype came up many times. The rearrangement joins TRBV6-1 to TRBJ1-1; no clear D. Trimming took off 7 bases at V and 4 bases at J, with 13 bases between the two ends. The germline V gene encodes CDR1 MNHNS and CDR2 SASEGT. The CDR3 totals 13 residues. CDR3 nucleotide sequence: TGTGCCAGCACCACCAGAACTGGCACTGAAGCTTTCTTT. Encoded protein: CASTTRTGTEAFF.

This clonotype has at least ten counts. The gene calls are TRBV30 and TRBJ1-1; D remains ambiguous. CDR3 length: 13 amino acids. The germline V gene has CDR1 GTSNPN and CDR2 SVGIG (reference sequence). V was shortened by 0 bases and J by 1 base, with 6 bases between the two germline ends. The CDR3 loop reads CAWSVDRNTEAFF. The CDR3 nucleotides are TGTGCCTGGAGTGTCGATAGGAACACTGAAGCTTTCTTT.